These 29 T cell receptor beta chains were sequenced from one sample in a study of memory CD4+ T cells and cytomegalovirus serostatus (dated by TCRdb to 2018 to 2020). The protocol used for the library was the immunoSEQ multiplex PCR assay. Sourced from immuneACCESS, this table was stored by TCRdb with only in-frame sequences that have V and J called. A share of the clones is absent; for the studies checked, an unresolved V gene accounts for under half, and the remainder has no known explanation. Here the sample has about 57,000 clones; around 85% occur a single time. Together, the top ten hold 0.75% to 0.85% of the sample. Single viable CD3+CD4+CD8-CD45RO+ cells were sorted as memory CD4+ T cells on a FACSAria II. The sample was memory CD4+ T cells from blood. The source is an adult in good health and CMV-seronegative.

This clone was seen only once. The chain uses TRBV6-1 and TRBJ1-4; a possible D gene is TRBD1 (5 bases). V lost 8 bases and J lost 0, with 13 bases in between. Germline assignment: CDR1 MNHNS and CDR2 SASEGT. The CDR3 is 15 residues long. Here the CDR3 reads CASGGTPSTNEKLFF. The CDR3 DNA reads as TGTGCCAGCGGAGGGACCCCCTCAACTAATGAAAAACTGTTTTTT.

The chain links TRBV5-6 to TRBJ1-2; D may be TRBD1 (6 bases). Germline V gives CDR1 SGHDT, CDR2 YYEEEE. This CDR3 spans 14 amino acids. V was trimmed by 2 bases and J by 4 bases, leaving 12 bases between them. The CDR3 nucleotides are TGTGCCAGCAGCTTTAAGGACAGTTTCTATGGCTACACCTTC. Translated: CASSFKDSFYGYTF.

The chain links TRBV5-6 to TRBJ2-2; possible D gene TRBD2, 6 bases. V dropped 0 bases and J dropped 1 base, with 13 bases sitting between them. This CDR3 has 17 residues. Germline lookup yields CDR1 SGHDT and CDR2 YYEEEE. The CDR3 DNA reads as TGTGCCAGCAGCTTGGGTAGCGGAGCTAGGAACACCGGGGAGCTGTTTTTT. Translation: CASSLGSGARNTGELFF.

In its sample, this clone ranks as medium-sized. The V call is TRBV6-4, the J call TRBJ1-6; no reliable D call. V lost 3 bases and J 6 bases, leaving 6 bases between the germline ends. The CDR3 is 13 residues long. From germline, CDR1 is MRHNA and CDR2 SNTAGT. Here the CDR3 reads CASSEDFNSPLHF. The CDR3 bases are TGTGCCAGCAGTGAAGACTTTAATTCACCCCTCCACTTT.

This clone was seen a handful of times. The chain has TRBV5-1 and TRBJ1-4; perhaps TRBD1 as D (6 bases). V dropped 4 bases and J dropped 0 bases, with 10 bases sitting between them. This CDR3 has 15 residues. CDR1 SGHRS and CDR2 YFSETQ come from the germline V gene. This CDR3 reads CASSKGDSTNEKLFF. In DNA form, the CDR3 reads TGCGCCAGCAGCAAGGGGGATTCAACTAATGAAAAACTGTTTTTT.

The chain joins TRBV9 to TRBJ2-3; 7 bases match TRBD2. Per germline, CDR1 SGDLS and CDR2 YYNGEE. This CDR3 spans 15 amino acids. The trim removed 7 bases at V and 0 bases at J, leaving 8 bases unmatched. CDR3 nucleotide sequence: TGTGCCAGCCACCCCCTAGCGGCTAGCACAGATACGCAGTATTTT. The encoded protein is CASHPLAASTDTQYF.

This sequence joins TRBV28 and TRBJ2-1; 14 nucleotides line up with TRBD2. From germline, CDR1 is MDHEN and CDR2 SYDVKM. J gave up 13 bases and V 4 bases, and 9 bases lay outside the gene matches. The CDR3 consists of 15 residues. The CDR3 sequence: CASSSRLAGGPDQFF. The CDR3 nucleotides read TGTGCCAGCAGTTCCCGACTAGCGGGAGGGCCAGATCAGTTCTTC.

The chain combines TRBV5-1 with TRBJ1-3; D perhaps matches TRBD1 (5 bases). The CDR3 contains 14 residues. Trimming left V 2 bases short and J 1 base short, with 7 bases between. The germline V gene has CDR1 SGHRS and CDR2 YFSETQ. The DNA for the CDR3 is TGCGCCAGCAGCTTTGGGGCGTCTGGAAACACCATATATTTT. Amino acid sequence: CASSFGASGNTIYF.

The sample holds one count of this clone. This sequence joins TRBV6-6 and TRBJ1-5; the D is unclear. The CDR3 has 14 amino acids. V was pared by 2 bases and J by 10 bases, with 15 bases between. In germline, CDR1 is MNHNY, CDR2 SVGAGI (reference sequence). CDR3 protein: CASSYGGSGRPQHF. CDR3 nucleotides: TGTGCCAGCAGTTACGGAGGCAGCGGTCGACCCCAGCATTTT.

The CDR3 loop reads CASSLARGEKLFF. DNA of the CDR3: TGTGCCAGCAGCCTGGCCCGAGGTGAAAAACTGTTTTTT. The chain uses TRBV6-5 and TRBJ1-4; D gene ambiguous. Germline CDR1 is MNHEY and CDR2 is SVGAGI. The CDR3 has 13 residues. The V and J ends lost 6 bases and 7 bases respectively, with 12 bases between them.

The chain employs TRBV9 and TRBJ1-5; 8 bases line up with TRBD1. Germline lookup yields CDR1 SGDLS and CDR2 YYNGEE. The CDR3 sequence is 19 residues long. Trimming removed 4 bases from V and 1 base from J; junction bases left unmatched: 16. CDR3: CASSPTGTGILGSNQPQHF. CDR3 nucleotides: TGTGCCAGCAGCCCCACCGGGACAGGAATTCTCGGGAGCAATCAGCCCCAGCATTTT.

This clone was detected only once. The chain recombines TRBV6-1 with TRBJ1-2; 7 bases align to TRBD1. V shed 6 bases, J shed 5 bases, and the junction held 3 bases outside the gene matches. The CDR3 has 12 residues. Germline CDR1 MNHNS, CDR2 SASEGT. The CDR3 coding sequence is TGTGCCAGCAGCGACAGGGTGTATGGCTACACCTTC. Its protein is CASSDRVYGYTF.

There are a few counts of this clone. V gene TRBV5-1 combines with J gene TRBJ1-2, with D possibly matching TRBD1 (5 bases). CDR3 length: 15 residues. The germline V and J ends were trimmed by 4 bases and 2 bases, with 15 bases remaining between them. Germline CDR1 reads SGHRS; CDR2 reads YFSETQ. The CDR3 protein is CASSRSEGSNYGYTF. Written as DNA, the CDR3 is TGCGCCAGCAGCAGGAGTGAGGGGAGCAACTATGGCTACACCTTC.

Here the CDR3 DNA reads TGTGCCGGTAAGGGCGGAATGAAGGACATTTCACCCCTCCACTTT. It is translated as CAGKGGMKDISPLHF. The J gene is TRBJ1-6, the V gene TRBV19, with TRBD1 as a possible D gene (5 bases). V lost 11 bases and J lost 9, with 23 bases in between. Germline-derived CDR1 and CDR2 are LNHDA and SQIVND (reference sequence). The CDR3 contains 15 residues.

The DNA for the CDR3 is TGTGCCACCTCACCGGGACAGGGGATTTCAGATCTGGCAGATACGCAGTATTTT. Its protein is CATSPGQGISDLADTQYF. The chain carries TRBV10-3 and TRBJ2-3; TRBD1 matches at 10 bases. This CDR3 region has 18 residues. V lost 10 bases, J lost 4 bases, and 20 bases stayed unmatched. Germline-derived CDR1 and CDR2 are ENHRY and SYGVKD.

This clone was detected only once. The gene calls are TRBV6-1 and TRBJ2-2, with D uncertain. Trimming took off 7 bases at V and 0 bases at J, with 12 bases between the two ends. Germline V CDR1 and CDR2: MNHNS, SASEGT. The CDR3 contains 15 residues. CDR3 residues: CASTIGGTNTGELFF. For the CDR3, the DNA is TGTGCCAGCACCATTGGTGGAACGAACACCGGGGAGCTGTTTTTT.

V usage is TRBV11-2 and J usage is TRBJ2-7; D possibly uses TRBD1 or TRBD2 (5 bases each). This CDR3 is built from 14 residues. V gave up 1 base and J gave up 2 bases, with 9 bases separating them. The germline CDR1 and CDR2 sequences are SGHAT and FQNNGV. CDR3: CASSLGGGPYEQYF. CDR3 DNA sequence: TGTGCCAGCAGCTTAGGGGGCGGGCCCTACGAGCAGTACTTC.

The rearrangement joins TRBV12-5 to TRBJ2-5; 9 bases align to TRBD2. V lost 2 bases and J lost 1; bases outside the gene matches: 5. The germline gives CDR1 LGHNT, CDR2 FRNRAP. The CDR3 contains 16 residues. The CDR3 DNA sequence: TGTGCTAGTGGTTTGACGCTAGCGGGGCTCCAAGAGACCCAGTACTTC. Its protein is CASGLTLAGLQETQYF.

The chain carries TRBV29-1 and TRBJ2-2; D call uncertain. CDR1 and CDR2 from the germline V gene are SQVTM and ANQGSEA. Trimming removed 7 bases from V and 4 bases from J, with 10 bases in between. The CDR3 is made up of 12 amino acids. The CDR3 region has the DNA TGCAGCGGTGGAGCCCGCACCGGGGAGCTGTTTTTT. Translation: CSGGARTGELFF.

The chain has TRBV7-2 and TRBJ2-2; 10 bases align to TRBD2. V lost 6 bases, J lost 8 bases, and 3 bases stayed unmatched. The CDR3 covers 13 residues. Germline V gene lookup returns CDR1 SGHTA and CDR2 FQGNSA. CDR3 in amino acids: CASRYSGRGELFF. The CDR3 bases are TGTGCCAGCAGATATAGCGGGAGGGGGGAGCTGTTTTTT.

J is TRBJ1-1 and V is TRBV30, with D hard to call. V lost 2 bases and J 5 bases, leaving 9 bases between the germline ends. CDR1 and CDR2 from the germline V gene are GTSNPN and SVGIG (reference sequence). The CDR3 covers 12 residues. The CDR3 protein is CAWSRQTTEAFF. The DNA of the CDR3 is TGTGCCTGGAGTAGGCAGACAACTGAAGCTTTCTTT.

This rearrangement joins TRBV11-3 to TRBJ2-1; tentative D call: TRBD1 (6 bases). The V gene lost 5 bases and the J gene lost 9 bases, with 14 bases spanning the gap. CDR3 length equals 13 residues. Germline assignment: CDR1 SGHNT and CDR2 YENEEA. This CDR3 reads CASSPGVEGEQFF. The CDR3 DNA sequence: TGTGCCAGCAGCCCAGGGGTCGAGGGTGAGCAGTTCTTC.

The chain's CDR3 is CASSLRMAGTQETQYF. For the CDR3, the DNA is TGTGCCAGCAGCTTGAGAATGGCCGGGACCCAAGAGACCCAGTACTTC. The V call is TRBV5-8, the J call TRBJ2-5; either TRBD1 or TRBD2 may fit D (5 bases each). CDR1 is SGHTS, CDR2 YDEGEE, per germline. The CDR3 is made up of 16 amino acids. V was clipped by 1 base and J by 1 base, with 14 bases between them. The full variable domain, with the rest looked up from reference TRBV5-8 and TRBJ2-5, is EAGVTQSPTHLIKTRGQQATLRCSPISGHTSVYWYQQALGLGLQFLLWYDEGEERNRGNFPPRFSGRQFPNYSSELNVNALELEDSALYLCASSLRMAGTQETQYFGPGTRLLVL.

The chain carries TRBV5-1 and TRBJ2-7; TRBD2 agrees at 10 bases. This CDR3 is 13 amino acids long. The germline V gene encodes CDR1 SGHRS and CDR2 YFSETQ. V lost 4 bases and J lost 6; bases outside the gene matches: 4. The CDR3 DNA reads TGCGCCAGCAGCCTCAGCGGGAGGGGCGAGCAGTACTTC. It yields the protein CASSLSGRGEQYF.

J is TRBJ2-6 and V is TRBV19, with D possibly matching TRBD2 (6 bases). The CDR3 sequence is 17 residues long. V lost 6 bases to trimming and J lost 4 bases, with 19 bases between them. Germline CDR1 reads LNHDA; CDR2 reads SQIVND (reference sequence). The CDR3 loop is CASRNSGGGAGANVLTF. In DNA form, the CDR3 reads TGTGCCAGTAGAAACTCCGGGGGAGGCGCCGGGGCCAACGTCCTGACTTTC.

The chain carries TRBV6-5 and TRBJ1-6; maybe TRBD1 (6 bases). Germline V gives CDR1 MNHEY, CDR2 SVGAGI. The V gene lost 2 bases and the J gene lost 7 bases, with 12 bases spanning the gap. This CDR3 comprises 15 residues. The CDR3 nucleotides read TGTGCCAGCAGTTACACAGGGAGAGGAAATTCACCCCTCCACTTT. This encodes CASSYTGRGNSPLHF.

V and J are TRBV30 and TRBJ1-5; 7 bases line up with TRBD1. Trimming at V came to 1 base and at J to 4 bases, leaving 1 base not matched to a gene. CDR1 and CDR2 from the germline V gene are GTSNPN and SVGIG (reference sequence). This CDR3 has 13 residues. The DNA for the CDR3 is TGTGCCTGGAGTGAGGACAGGAATCAGCCCCAGCATTTT. Its protein product is CAWSEDRNQPQHF.

DNA for the CDR3: TGTGCCAGTAGTATTCTGCAGCGTGCCTATAATTCACCCCTCCACTTT. This codes for CASSILQRAYNSPLHF. The rearrangement uses TRBV19 and TRBJ1-6; no clear D. Germline V lookup: CDR1 LNHDA, CDR2 SQIVND (reference sequence). V shed 3 bases and J shed 2 bases, with 11 bases lying between them. There are 16 residues in the CDR3.

The chain joins TRBV19 to TRBJ2-7, with TRBD1 identical over 9 bases. V was pared by 3 bases and J by 3 bases, with 9 bases of the junction left unmatched. Germline CDR1 LNHDA, CDR2 SQIVND (reference sequence). The CDR3 totals 16 residues. The CDR3 DNA reads as TGTGCCAGTAGTATGTCCTCCGGGACAGGGTTCTACGAGCAGTACTTC. Translation: CASSMSSGTGFYEQYF.